This is a list of T cell receptor beta chains from one sample in a study of T cells in localized non-small cell lung cancer. Clones were sequenced by immunoSEQ multiplex PCR, and TCRdb holds only the in-frame ones, with some missing. The table has fewer than 45,000 clones, around 85% seen once. The sequencing here drew on peripheral blood, taken before any cancer treatment. Receptor source: a man aged 40 to 75 with stage I lung adenocarcinoma. CDR3s include the opening cysteine and the closing phenylalanine or tryptophan. A D gene is named only where the DNA matches it firmly. Clone size is shown for a subset of rows, as once, few, many or a class of expanded clone.

J | V | size | D | CDR3 | DNA
TRBJ2-7 | TRBV28 | NA | TRBD1 | CASSFGTGAYEQYF | TGTGCCAGCAGTTTTGGGACAGGAGCCTACGAGCAGTACTTC
TRBJ2-7 | TRBV7-2 | NA | TRBD2 | CASKKPSGSLEQYF | TGTGCCAGCAAAAAACCTAGCGGGAGTCTCGAGCAGTACTTC
TRBJ2-3 | TRBV18 | NA | NA | CASSSWEDTQYF | TGTGCCAGCTCCTCATGGGAGGATACGCAGTATTTT
TRBJ1-3 | TRBV5-4 | NA | NA | CASSGDGGTAGNTIYF | TGTGCCAGCAGCGGGGACGGAGGGACTGCTGGAAACACCATATATTTT
TRBJ2-5 | TRBV9 | NA | NA | CASSVGEVPSTKYF | TGTGCCAGCAGCGTAGGTGAGGTGCCTTCAACGAAGTACTTC
TRBJ2-4 | TRBV28 | NA | TRBD1 | CASSSPDRVGTKNIQYF | TGTGCCAGCAGTTCCCCGGACAGGGTGGGGACCAAAAACATTCAGTACTTC
TRBJ1-3 | TRBV7-2 | NA | NA | CASSLVVNTIYF | TGTGCCAGCAGCTTAGTCGTAAACACCATATATTTT
TRBJ2-1 | TRBV7-3 | NA | TRBD1 | CASRLDRGGYNEQFF | TGTGCCAGCAGGTTGGACAGGGGAGGCTACAATGAGCAGTTCTTC
TRBJ2-1 | TRBV12-5 | NA | TRBD2 | CASGSGTSGTEQFF | TGTGCTAGTGGTTCAGGGACTAGCGGAACCGAGCAGTTCTTC
TRBJ2-7 | TRBV10-3 | NA | TRBD2 | CAISEGGDGTSGSLNSYEQYF | TGTGCCATCAGTGAGGGGGGGGACGGGACTAGCGGATCCCTCAACTCCTACGAGCAGTACTTC
TRBJ2-5 | TRBV2 | NA | NA | CASSEGSLRETQYF | TGTGCCAGCAGTGAAGGTTCCTTAAGGGAGACCCAGTACTTC
TRBJ2-7 | TRBV7-9 | NA | TRBD2 | CASSLAGASGGEQYF | TGTGCCAGCAGCTTAGCAGGGGCTAGCGGGGGAGAGCAGTACTTC
TRBJ2-7 | TRBV5-5 | once | NA | CASSFTGMGTYEQYF | TGTGCCAGCAGCTTCACAGGGATGGGAACCTACGAGCAGTACTTC
TRBJ1-1 | TRBV7-2 | NA | TRBD1 | CASSPRTGALNTEAFF | TGTGCCAGCAGCCCCCGGACAGGGGCCCTGAACACTGAAGCTTTCTTT
TRBJ2-3 | TRBV6-6 | NA | NA | CASSSQEDTQYF | TGTGCCAGCAGTTCGCAGGAAGATACGCAGTATTTT
TRBJ2-1 | TRBV27 | NA | TRBD2 | CASSLGAGVQNEQFF | TGTGCCAGCAGTTTAGGTGCGGGAGTTCAAAATGAGCAGTTCTTC
TRBJ2-2 | TRBV7-2 | NA | NA | CASSLEPVANTGELFF | TGTGCCAGCAGCTTGGAACCTGTCGCGAACACCGGGGAGCTGTTTTTT
TRBJ1-4 | TRBV7-7 | NA | NA | CASARSDNEKLFF | TGTGCTAGCGCTCGGAGCGATAATGAAAAACTGTTTTTT
TRBJ2-1 | TRBV9 | few | TRBD2 | CASSPGLAANNEQFF | TGTGCCAGCAGCCCGGGACTAGCGGCTAACAATGAGCAGTTCTTC
TRBJ2-7 | TRBV2 | NA | NA | CASRLIGTPLYEQYF | TGTGCCAGCAGGTTGATCGGGACCCCCCTCTACGAGCAGTACTTC
TRBJ2-1 | TRBV11-2 | NA | NA | CASSLRGPTVTEQFF | TGTGCCAGCAGCTTACGAGGACCGACTGTAACTGAGCAGTTCTTC
TRBJ2-7 | TRBV4-3 | NA | NA | CASSQAPLTSSYEQYF | TGCGCCAGCAGCCAAGCCCCTTTGACTAGTTCCTACGAGCAGTACTTC
TRBJ2-4 | TRBV7-8 | NA | NA | CASSFREGLAKNIQYF | TGTGCCAGCAGCTTTCGCGAAGGTCTAGCCAAAAACATTCAGTACTTC